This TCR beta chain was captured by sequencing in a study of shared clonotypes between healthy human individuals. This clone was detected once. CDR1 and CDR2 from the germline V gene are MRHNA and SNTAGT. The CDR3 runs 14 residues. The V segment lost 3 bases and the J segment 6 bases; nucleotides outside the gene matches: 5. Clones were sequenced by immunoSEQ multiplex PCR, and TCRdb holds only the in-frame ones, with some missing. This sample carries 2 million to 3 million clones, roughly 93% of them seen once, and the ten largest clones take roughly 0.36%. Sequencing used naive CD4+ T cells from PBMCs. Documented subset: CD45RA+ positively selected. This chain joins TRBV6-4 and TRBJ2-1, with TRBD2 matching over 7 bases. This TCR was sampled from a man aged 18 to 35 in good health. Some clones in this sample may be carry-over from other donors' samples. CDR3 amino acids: CASSELAGANEQFF. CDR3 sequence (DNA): TGTGCCAGCAGTGAATTAGCGGGTGCCAATGAGCAGTTCTTC.